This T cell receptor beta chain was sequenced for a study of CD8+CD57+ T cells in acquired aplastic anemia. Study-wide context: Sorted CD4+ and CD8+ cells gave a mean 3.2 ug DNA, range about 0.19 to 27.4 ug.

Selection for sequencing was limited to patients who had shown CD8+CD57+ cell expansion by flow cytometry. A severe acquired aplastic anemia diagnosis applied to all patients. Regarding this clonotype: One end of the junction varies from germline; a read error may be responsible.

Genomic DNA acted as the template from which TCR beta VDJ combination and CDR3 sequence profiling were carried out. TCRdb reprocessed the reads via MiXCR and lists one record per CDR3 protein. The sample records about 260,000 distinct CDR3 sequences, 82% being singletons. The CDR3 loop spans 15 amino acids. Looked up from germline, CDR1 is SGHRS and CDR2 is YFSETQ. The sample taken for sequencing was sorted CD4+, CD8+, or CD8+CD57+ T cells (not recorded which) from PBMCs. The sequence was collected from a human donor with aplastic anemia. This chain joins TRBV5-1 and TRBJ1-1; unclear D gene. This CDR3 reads CASSSDLARDTEAFF. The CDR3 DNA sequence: TGTGCCAGCAGCTCCGATCTGGCCCGCGACACTGAAGCTTTCTTT.